These 24 T cell receptor beta chains were sequenced from one sample in a study of blood T cell repertoires in COVID-19. Assay: immunoSEQ multiplex PCR; the TCRdb copy retains only in-frame clones and omits some. The sample consists of 60,000 to 80,000 clones, 65% to 85% of them appearing once. The sample was peripheral blood. The receptors shown here come from a middle-aged man with COVID-19, enrolled during active disease.

The V call is TRBV10-2, the J call TRBJ2-3; possibly TRBD2 for D (6 bases). V lost 5 bases, J lost 0 bases, and 15 bases lay in between. The CDR3 consists of 16 residues. Germline CDR1 reads WSHSY; CDR2 reads SAAADI. The CDR3 protein is CASSSAGPVSTDTQYF. The CDR3 bases are TGCGCCAGCAGTTCTGCGGGACCCGTAAGCACAGATACGCAGTATTTT.

The chain has TRBV30 and TRBJ1-2, with a tentative D call TRBD1 (6 bases). CDR1 GTSNPN and CDR2 SVGIG come from the germline V gene (reference sequence). This CDR3 has 13 residues. Trimming pared 1 base from V and 7 bases from J, leaving 13 bases between. CDR3 nucleotides: TGTGCCTGGAGTGGGGAACAGGGACCTGGCTACACCTTC. Residues: CAWSGEQGPGYTF.

The J gene is TRBJ1-1, the V gene TRBV19; the match to TRBD1 covers 7 bases. In germline, CDR1 is LNHDA, CDR2 SQIVND (reference sequence). CDR3 length equals 14 residues. The V segment lost 5 bases and the J segment 4 bases; nucleotides outside the gene matches: 7. The CDR3 sequence: CASSYDREITEAFF. The CDR3 nucleotides are TGTGCCAGTAGTTACGACAGGGAAATCACTGAAGCTTTCTTT. Full variable domain (remainder filled in from reference TRBV19 and TRBJ1-1): DGGITQSPKYLFRKEGQNVTLSCEQNLNHDAMYWYRQDPGQGLRLIYYSQIVNDFQKGDIAEGYSVSREKKESFPLTVTSAQKNPTAFYLCASSYDREITEAFFGQGTRLTVV.

The chain joins TRBV6-2 or TRBV6-3 to TRBJ1-5; D gene unclear. Germline CDR1 and CDR2: MNHEY and SVGEGT. V shed 2 bases and J shed 5 bases, with 13 bases lying between them. This CDR3 spans 15 amino acids. The CDR3 sequence is CASSYMGRADQPQHF. DNA for the CDR3: TGTGCCAGCAGTTACATGGGGAGGGCGGATCAGCCCCAGCATTTT.

This chain uses TRBV27 with TRBJ2-7; 8 bases are shared with TRBD2. The V segment lost 0 bases and the J segment 7 bases; nucleotides outside the gene matches: 14. The germline CDR1 and CDR2 sequences are MNHEY and SMNVEV (reference sequence). The CDR3 totals 17 residues. CDR3 in DNA: TGTGCCAGCAGTTTATCACCTAGCGGGCTTGCAGTCGGGGAGCAGTACTTC. Protein sequence: CASSLSPSGLAVGEQYF.

Remarks on this clone: One base away lies a much larger clone, so this may be a sequencing read error. This chain connects TRBV4-1 to TRBJ2-6; 8 bases match TRBD1. The germline V gene encodes CDR1 MGHRA and CDR2 YSYEKL. The CDR3 contains 18 residues. Trimming took 1 base from V and 4 from J; bases not matched to a gene: 9. CDR3 coding DNA: TGCGCCAGCAGCCAAGTAATCCAGGGGGCGGGCGGGGCCAACGTCCTGACTTTC. Translated, it gives CASSQVIQGAGGANVLTF.

The chain carries TRBV30 and TRBJ1-6; 8 bases map to TRBD1. V was pared by 1 base and J by 7 bases, with 9 bases of the junction left unmatched. The CDR3 loop spans 16 amino acids. Germline V gene sequence: CDR1 GTSNPN, CDR2 SVGIG (reference sequence). Written as DNA, the CDR3 is TGTGCCTGGAGTGACCAGGGGGCTCCCTGGAATTCACCCCTCCACTTT. It yields the protein CAWSDQGAPWNSPLHF. Supplemented by reference TRBV30 and TRBJ1-6, the full variable domain reads SQTIHQWPATLVQPVGSPLSLECTVEGTSNPNLYWYRQAAGRGLQLLFYSVGIGQISSEVPQNLSASRPQDRQFILSSKKLLLSDSGFYLCAWSDQGAPWNSPLHFGNGTRLTVT.

The J gene is TRBJ1-5, the V gene TRBV16; D possibly corresponds to TRBD1 (5 bases). CDR1 is KGHSY, CDR2 FQNENV, per germline. This CDR3 has 15 amino acids. V was cut by 2 bases and J by 9 bases, with 17 bases left in between. This CDR3 reads CASSQDRDSVGPQHF. Written as DNA, the CDR3 is TGTGCCAGCAGCCAAGACCGAGACAGCGTGGGGCCCCAGCATTTT.

The chain joins TRBV7-3 to TRBJ2-3; no clear D gene. CDR1 and CDR2 (germline): SGHTA, FQGTGA. The length of the CDR3 is 13 residues. Trimming removed 2 bases from V and 6 bases from J, with 9 bases in between. The CDR3 DNA is TGTGCCAGCAGCTTATCGGGTTTGGATACGCAGTATTTT. This codes for CASSLSGLDTQYF.

Only a few counts were recorded for this clone. The chain is built from TRBV30 and TRBJ2-7, with TRBD1 matching 10 bases. Germline V CDR1 and CDR2: GTSNPN, SVGIG (reference sequence). With V trimmed by 3 bases and J by 5 bases, 7 bases remained unmatched. The CDR3 covers 14 residues. Here the CDR3 reads CAWSSGQGNNEQYF. The DNA of the CDR3 is TGTGCCTGGAGCTCGGGACAGGGGAATAACGAGCAGTACTTC.

The chain uses TRBV2 and TRBJ2-1, with 8 nucleotides matching TRBD1. The CDR3 runs 15 residues. The ends lost 3 bases at V and 3 bases at J; junction bases unmatched: 4. From germline, CDR1 is SNHLY and CDR2 FYNNEI. The CDR3 reads CASSEMGTGYNEQFF. DNA of the CDR3: TGTGCCAGCAGTGAGATGGGGACAGGCTACAATGAGCAGTTCTTC.

The chain carries TRBV3-1 (or the pseudogene TRBV3-2) and TRBJ2-7, with D tentatively TRBD1 (6 bases). The CDR3 covers 14 residues. Germline-derived CDR1 and CDR2 are LGHDT and YNNKEL (reference sequence). With 2 bases removed from V and 3 bases from J, the gap between germline ends came to 11 bases. The CDR3 is CASSQRGHHYEQYF. The CDR3 nucleotides are TGTGCCAGCAGCCAACGGGGACACCACTACGAGCAGTACTTC.

The V and J genes are TRBV28 and TRBJ2-5; TRBD1 agrees at 9 bases. V dropped 4 bases and J dropped 5; count of bases not matched to a gene: 8. CDR1 and CDR2 from the germline V gene are MDHEN and SYDVKM. CDR3 length: 15 residues. CDR3 DNA sequence: TGTGCCAGCAGTTCGGGTGGGACAGGGTTGGAGACCCAGTACTTC. Protein sequence: CASSSGGTGLETQYF.

The J gene is TRBJ2-1, the V gene TRBV29-1, with 9 bases that match TRBD2. After removal of 1 base from V and 7 bases from J, the junction contained 5 bases not matched to a gene. The germline CDR1 and CDR2 sequences are SQVTM and ANQGSEA. This CDR3 comprises 14 residues. CDR3 DNA sequence: TGCAGCGTTGAAGTCGGACTAGCGCCGAATGAGCAGTTCTTC. Its translation: CSVEVGLAPNEQFF.

V usage is TRBV25-1 and J usage is TRBJ2-3; D might be TRBD2 (6 bases). This CDR3 comprises 16 residues. The germline gives CDR1 MGHDK, CDR2 SYGVNS. V shed 3 bases and J shed 0 bases, with 13 bases lying between them. The CDR3 DNA reads as TGTGCCAGCAGTGAGCGGGGCGAAAGGAGCACAGATACGCAGTATTTT. Residues: CASSERGERSTDTQYF.

The chain links TRBV18 to TRBJ1-5; maybe TRBD1 (5 bases). Deletions cut 3 bases from V and 7 bases from J, with 13 bases between. The CDR3 covers 14 residues. CDR1 and CDR2 (germline): KGHSH, LQKENI. The CDR3 here is CASSPLGGDQPQHF. The CDR3 bases are TGTGCCAGCTCACCCCTGGGGGGGGACCAGCCCCAGCATTTT.

This rearrangement joins TRBV28 to TRBJ2-7, with D uncertain. Germline assignment: CDR1 MDHEN and CDR2 SYDVKM. This CDR3 is built from 10 residues. Trimming took off 8 bases at V and 3 bases at J, with 5 bases between the two ends. CDR3 in DNA: TGTGCCAGCGGGCGCTACGAGCAGTACTTC. This sequence encodes CASGRYEQYF.

The V gene is TRBV6-1, the J gene TRBJ1-1; D gene uncertain. The CDR3 covers 12 residues. V was trimmed by 5 bases and J by 5 bases, leaving 9 bases between them. Germline V gene data show CDR1 as MNHNS and CDR2 as SASEGT. CDR3 bases: TGTGCCAGCAGTAGATACACGACTGAAGCTTTCTTT. Protein sequence: CASSRYTTEAFF.

The V and J genes are TRBV29-1 and TRBJ1-1; D is undetermined. Germline CDR1 and CDR2: SQVTM and ANQGSEA. The CDR3 runs 12 residues. Deletions cut 3 bases from V and 1 base from J, with 6 bases between. The CDR3: CSVDEQNTEAFF. As DNA, the CDR3 is TGCAGCGTTGATGAACAGAACACTGAAGCTTTCTTT.

The chain is built from TRBV25-1 and TRBJ1-2, with 9 bases aligning to TRBD1. Unmatched junction bases numbered 7, after V lost 5 bases and J lost 3 bases. The germline CDR1 and CDR2 sequences are MGHDK and SYGVNS. The CDR3 sequence is 15 residues long. CDR3 region: CASSQRDREYYGYTF. CDR3 coding DNA: TGTGCCAGCAGTCAACGGGACAGGGAATACTATGGCTACACCTTC.

CDR3 coding DNA: TGCGCCAGCAGCCAAGGGAGCAACACTGAAGCTTTCTTT. Translating it yields CASSQGSNTEAFF. The rearrangement joins TRBV4-1 to TRBJ1-1; D not resolved. This CDR3 is built from 13 residues. Germline V gives CDR1 MGHRA, CDR2 YSYEKL. V was cut by 1 base and J by 2 bases, with 5 bases left in between.

This clone occurred once. The V gene is TRBV18, the J gene TRBJ1-6; 7 nucleotides match TRBD1. Germline CDR1 KGHSH, CDR2 LQKENI. CDR3 size: 15 residues. Germline trimming cut 3 bases from V and 7 bases from J; bases unmatched to any gene: 6. CDR3 amino acids: CASSPGQAENSPLHF. The CDR3, as DNA: TGTGCCAGCTCACCCGGACAGGCAGAGAATTCACCCCTCCACTTT.

This rearrangement joins TRBV7-9 to TRBJ2-7, with D hard to call. The CDR3 totals 14 residues. Between the trimmed V and J ends, which lost 1 base and 1 base, there was a span of 8 bases. Germline values: CDR1 SEHNR, CDR2 FQNEAQ (reference sequence). The CDR3 DNA follows: TGTGCCAGCAGCTTAGGGGCCGGATCCTACGAGCAGTACTTC. Translation: CASSLGAGSYEQYF.

V gene TRBV19 combines with J gene TRBJ2-1; 11 bases map to TRBD1. CDR1 is LNHDA, CDR2 SQIVND, per germline (reference sequence). V lost 6 bases, J lost 9 bases, and 10 bases stayed unmatched. The CDR3 spans 15 residues. The CDR3 sequence is CASRKPGQGGSEQFF. As DNA, the CDR3 is TGTGCCAGTAGGAAACCGGGACAGGGGGGATCTGAGCAGTTCTTC. The full variable domain, completed using reference TRBV19 and TRBJ2-1, is DGGITQSPKYLFRKEGQNVTLSCEQNLNHDAMYWYRQDPGQGLRLIYYSQIVNDFQKGDIAEGYSVSREKKESFPLTVTSAQKNPTAFYLCASRKPGQGGSEQFFGPGTRLTVL.